Shown below are 2 T cell receptor beta chains from a single sample sequenced in a study of blood T cell repertoires in COVID-19. TCRdb's copy holds only in-frame clones and misses some; the assay was immunoSEQ multiplex PCR. The data contain 300,000 to 400,000 clones, 75% to 85% of them singletons. The sequencing sample was made of peripheral blood. These receptors all come from a human donor in a cohort sampled during active COVID-19.

The rearrangement joins TRBV7-9 to TRBJ1-1, with D possibly matching TRBD1 (6 bases). This CDR3 has 17 amino acids. The V end lost 1 base, the J end lost 5 bases, and 20 bases lay between the germline ends. The germline V gene encodes CDR1 SEHNR and CDR2 FQNEAQ (reference sequence). In nucleotides, the CDR3 is TGTGCCAGCAGCTTAGGCTCCCTCGGGACAAGGAGGACTGAAGCTTTCTTT. It is translated as CASSLGSLGTRRTEAFF.

This clone was observed a few times. The chain uses TRBV2 and TRBJ1-5, with D maybe TRBD1 (5 bases). Deletions cut 2 bases from V and 7 bases from J, with 12 bases between. Per the germline V gene, CDR1 is SNHLY and CDR2 is FYNNEI. The CDR3 totals 14 residues. The chain's CDR3 is CASSEIGREQPQHF. The DNA of the CDR3 is TGTGCCAGCAGTGAAATAGGCAGGGAACAGCCCCAGCATTTT.